These 9 T cell receptor beta chains originate from one sample sequenced in a study of T cells in Graves' hyperthyroidism and ophthalmopathy. The investigators amplified TCR beta CDR3 regions from RNA transcripts. Researchers ran a first-round RT-PCR on the TCR CDR3 using the HTBI primer set. TCRdb re-called the multiplex PCR reads through MiXCR, storing one row per CDR3 protein. The sample contains around 600,000 distinct CDR3 sequences, about a sixth of which appear only once. The sequenced sample consisted of blood. The receptors originated from a woman in her 30s with Graves' hyperthyroidism.

This clonotype was observed a handful of times. The CDR3 nucleotides read TGCAGTGCTAGAGAGCGGGACATACGGGATACCGGGGAGCTGTTTTTT. This translates into CSARERDIRDTGELFF. V is TRBV20-1 and J is TRBJ2-2, with D perhaps assigned TRBD1 or TRBD2 (6 bases each). The CDR3 spans 16 residues. Between the trimmed V and J ends, which lost 0 bases and 5 bases, there was a span of 16 bases. Germline-derived CDR1 and CDR2 are DFQATT and SNEGSKA (reference sequence).

This clonotype was seen repeatedly, ten times or more. The chain joins TRBV5-1 to TRBJ2-1, with TRBD2 matching over 7 bases. CDR3 length: 17 amino acids. Germline-derived CDR1 and CDR2 are SGHRS and YFSETQ. Unmatched junction bases numbered 6, after V lost 0 bases and J lost 0 bases. This CDR3 reads CASSLVASGSSYNEQFF. CDR3 in DNA: TGCGCCAGCAGCTTGGTCGCTAGCGGAAGCTCCTACAATGAGCAGTTCTTC.

The sample holds many counts of this clonotype. The rearrangement uses TRBV5-6 and TRBJ2-1; 8 bases are a match to TRBD1. This CDR3 is 15 amino acids long. V dropped 2 bases and J dropped 7; count of bases not matched to a gene: 8. CDR1 and CDR2 (germline): SGHDT, YYEEEE. CDR3 amino acids: CASSFIGQGRNEQFF. Written as DNA, the CDR3 is TGTGCCAGCAGCTTTATAGGACAGGGAAGAAATGAGCAGTTCTTC. The full variable domain, rest sourced from reference TRBV5-6 and TRBJ2-1, is DAGVTQSPTHLIKTRGQQVTLRCSPKSGHDTVSWYQQALGQGPQFIFQYYEEEERQRGNFPDRFSGHQFPNYSSELNVNALLLGDSALYLCASSFIGQGRNEQFFGPGTRLTVL.

The sample holds many counts of this clonotype. CDR3 nucleotide sequence: TGTGCCAGCAGCCGGGTCGGGCCCCAGCATTTT. This translates into CASSRVGPQHF. The rearrangement links TRBV12-3 or TRBV12-4 to TRBJ1-5; D remains ambiguous. The V gene lost 6 bases and the J gene lost 9 bases, with 9 bases spanning the gap. The CDR3 totals 11 residues.

This clonotype was seen a handful of times. This clone may be a read error of a much larger clone one base away. This chain connects TRBV6-2 or TRBV6-3 to TRBJ2-1; a weak D match, TRBD1 (5 bases). The CDR3 extends over 18 amino acids. The germline CDR1 and CDR2 sequences are MNHEY and SVGEGT. The CDR3 loop reads CAGSYSLGSGFTYNEQFF. DNA for the CDR3: TGTGCCGGCAGTTACTCGTTAGGTTCAGGGTTCACCTACAATGAGCAGTTCTTC.

The chain is built from TRBV27 and TRBJ2-2; 7 bases fit TRBD2. Germline CDR1 MNHEY, CDR2 SMNVEV (reference sequence). The CDR3 length is 19 residues. The V segment lost 8 bases and the J segment 1 base; nucleotides outside the gene matches: 19. The CDR3 nucleotides read TGTGCCAGCCCCCCCCCCGGCGGGAGCGGCTTAGGGAACACCGGGGAGCTGTTTTTT. It translates to CASPPPGGSGLGNTGELFF.

This clonotype appeared many times. CDR3 DNA: TGTGCCAGCTATGGAGCTACGGGAGGGCCAGGTGACGAGCAGTACTTC. Residues: CASYGATGGPGDEQYF. The chain employs TRBV28 and TRBJ2-7; 8 bases are a match to TRBD2. Trimming cost V 8 bases and J 5 bases; bases outside gene matches: 17. The CDR3 loop spans 16 amino acids. CDR1 is MDHEN, CDR2 SYDVKM, per germline.

The chain has TRBV12-3 or TRBV12-4 and TRBJ2-4; D is uncertain. Trimming removed 3 bases from V and 7 bases from J, with 19 bases in between. This CDR3 contains 16 residues. The CDR3: CASSFGQSGVWNIQYF. The CDR3 nucleotides are TGTGCCAGCAGTTTCGGGCAGTCCGGAGTGTGGAACATTCAGTACTTC.

This chain connects TRBV6-1 to TRBJ1-5; the D gene is possibly TRBD1 (5 bases). CDR3 size: 13 residues. CDR1 and CDR2 (germline): MNHNS, SASEGT. V was pared by 10 bases and J by 5 bases, with 15 bases between. CDR3 sequence reads: CATEMRGYQPQHF. CDR3 sequence (DNA): TGTGCCACCGAGATGAGGGGTTATCAGCCCCAGCATTTT.